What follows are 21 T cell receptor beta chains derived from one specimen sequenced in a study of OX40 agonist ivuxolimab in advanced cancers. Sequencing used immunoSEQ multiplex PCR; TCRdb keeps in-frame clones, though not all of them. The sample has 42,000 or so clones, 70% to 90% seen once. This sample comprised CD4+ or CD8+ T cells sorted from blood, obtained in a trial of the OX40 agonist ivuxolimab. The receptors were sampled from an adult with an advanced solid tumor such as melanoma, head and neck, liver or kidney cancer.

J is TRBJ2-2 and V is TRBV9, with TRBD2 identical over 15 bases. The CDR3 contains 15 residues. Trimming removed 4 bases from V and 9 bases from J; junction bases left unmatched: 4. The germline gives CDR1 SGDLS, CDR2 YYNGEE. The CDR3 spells CASSLGLAGGWELFF. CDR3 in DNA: TGTGCCAGCAGCCTCGGACTAGCGGGAGGGTGGGAGCTGTTTTTT. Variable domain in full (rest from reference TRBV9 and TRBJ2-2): DSGVTQTPKHLITATGQRVTLRCSPRSGDLSVYWYQQSLDQGLQFLIQYYNGEERAKGNILERFSAQQFPDLHSELNLSSLELGDSALYFCASSLGLAGGWELFFGEGSRLTVL.

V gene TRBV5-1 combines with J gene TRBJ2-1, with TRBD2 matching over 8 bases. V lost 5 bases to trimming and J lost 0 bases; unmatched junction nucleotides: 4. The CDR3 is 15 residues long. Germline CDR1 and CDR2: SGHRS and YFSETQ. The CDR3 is CASRPREGSYNEQFF. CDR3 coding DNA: TGCGCCAGCAGACCCCGGGAGGGCTCCTACAATGAGCAGTTCTTC.

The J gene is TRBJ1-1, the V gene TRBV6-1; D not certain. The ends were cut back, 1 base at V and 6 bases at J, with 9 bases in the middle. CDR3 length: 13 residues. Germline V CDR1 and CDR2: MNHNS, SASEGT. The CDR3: CASSEVLGPEAFF. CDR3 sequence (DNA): TGTGCCAGCAGTGAAGTTTTAGGGCCTGAAGCTTTCTTT.

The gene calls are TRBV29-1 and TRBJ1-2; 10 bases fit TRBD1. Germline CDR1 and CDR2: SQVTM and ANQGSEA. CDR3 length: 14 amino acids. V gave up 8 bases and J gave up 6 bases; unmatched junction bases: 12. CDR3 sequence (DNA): TGCAGCATCGCGGACAGGGGGATGTCAGATGGCTACACCTTC. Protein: CSIADRGMSDGYTF.

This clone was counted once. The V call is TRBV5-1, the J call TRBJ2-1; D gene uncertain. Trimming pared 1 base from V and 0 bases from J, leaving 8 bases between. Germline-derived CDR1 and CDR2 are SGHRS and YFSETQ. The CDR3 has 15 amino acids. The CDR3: CASSLSESSYNEQFF. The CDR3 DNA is TGCGCCAGCAGCTTGTCAGAGAGCTCCTACAATGAGCAGTTCTTC. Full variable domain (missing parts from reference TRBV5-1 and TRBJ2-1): KAGVTQTPRYLIKTRGQQVTLSCSPISGHRSVSWYQQTPGQGLQFLFEYFSETQRNKGNFPGRFSGRQFSNSRSEMNVSTLELGDSALYLCASSLSESSYNEQFFGPGTRLTVL.

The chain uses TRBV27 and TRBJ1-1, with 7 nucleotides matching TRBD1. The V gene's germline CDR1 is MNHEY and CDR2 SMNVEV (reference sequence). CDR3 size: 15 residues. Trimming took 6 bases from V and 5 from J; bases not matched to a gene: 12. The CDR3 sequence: CASRRQGGIATEAFF. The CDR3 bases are TGTGCCAGCAGACGGCAGGGGGGCATCGCAACTGAAGCTTTCTTT.

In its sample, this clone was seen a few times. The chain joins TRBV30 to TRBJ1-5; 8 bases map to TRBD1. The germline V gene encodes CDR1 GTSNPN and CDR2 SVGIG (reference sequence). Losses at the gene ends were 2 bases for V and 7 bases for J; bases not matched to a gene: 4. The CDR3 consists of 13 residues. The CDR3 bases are TGTGCCTGGAGTTCCACAGGGGGACAGCCCCAGCATTTT. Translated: CAWSSTGGQPQHF.

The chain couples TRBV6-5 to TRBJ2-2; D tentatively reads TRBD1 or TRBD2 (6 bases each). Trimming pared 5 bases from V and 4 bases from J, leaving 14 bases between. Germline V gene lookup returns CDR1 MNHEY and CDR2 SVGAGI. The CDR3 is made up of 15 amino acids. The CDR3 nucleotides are TGTGCCAGCAGTCCCCGGGGGCGGATCACCGGGGAGCTGTTTTTT. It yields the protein CASSPRGRITGELFF.

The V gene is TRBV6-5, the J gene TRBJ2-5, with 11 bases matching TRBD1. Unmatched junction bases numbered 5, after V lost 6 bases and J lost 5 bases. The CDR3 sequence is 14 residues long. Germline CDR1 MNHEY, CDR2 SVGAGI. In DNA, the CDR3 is TGTGCCAGCAGCCGGACAGGGGGCAGGGAGACCCAGTACTTC. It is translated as CASSRTGGRETQYF.

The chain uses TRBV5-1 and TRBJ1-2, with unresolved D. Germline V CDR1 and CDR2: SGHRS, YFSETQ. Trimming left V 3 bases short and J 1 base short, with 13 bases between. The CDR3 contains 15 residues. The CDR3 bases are TGCGCCAGCAGCTCCCATTACCGAGATAACTATGGCTACACCTTC. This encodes CASSSHYRDNYGYTF. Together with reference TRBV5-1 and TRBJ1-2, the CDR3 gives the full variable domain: KAGVTQTPRYLIKTRGQQVTLSCSPISGHRSVSWYQQTPGQGLQFLFEYFSETQRNKGNFPGRFSGRQFSNSRSEMNVSTLELGDSALYLCASSSHYRDNYGYTFGSGTRLTVV.

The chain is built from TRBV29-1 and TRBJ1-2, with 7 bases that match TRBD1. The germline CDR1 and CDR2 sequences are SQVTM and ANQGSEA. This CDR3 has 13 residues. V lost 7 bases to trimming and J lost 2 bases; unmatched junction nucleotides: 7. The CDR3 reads CSARQGTNYGYTF. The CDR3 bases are TGCAGCGCTAGACAGGGAACGAACTATGGCTACACCTTC.

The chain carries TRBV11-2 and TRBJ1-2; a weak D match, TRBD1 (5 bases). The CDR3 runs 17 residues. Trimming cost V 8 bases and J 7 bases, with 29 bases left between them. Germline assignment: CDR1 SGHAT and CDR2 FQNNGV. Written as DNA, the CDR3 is TGTGCCAGCCATGCTTGGTCCCCTAAGCAGGGCTGGGGTGGCTACACCTTC. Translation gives CASHAWSPKQGWGGYTF.

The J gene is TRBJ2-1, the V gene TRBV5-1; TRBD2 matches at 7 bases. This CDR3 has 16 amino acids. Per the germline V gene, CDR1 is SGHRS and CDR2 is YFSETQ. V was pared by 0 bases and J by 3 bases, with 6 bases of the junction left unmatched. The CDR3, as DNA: TGCGCCAGCAGCTTGGAAGGACCGGGAGGCTACAATGAGCAGTTCTTC. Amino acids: CASSLEGPGGYNEQFF.

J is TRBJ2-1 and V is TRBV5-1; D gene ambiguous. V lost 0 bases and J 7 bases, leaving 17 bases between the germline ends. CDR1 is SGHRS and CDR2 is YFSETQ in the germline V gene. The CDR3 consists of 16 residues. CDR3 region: CASSLVGSSGWNEQFF. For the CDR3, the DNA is TGCGCCAGCAGCTTGGTCGGCTCATCCGGATGGAATGAGCAGTTCTTC.

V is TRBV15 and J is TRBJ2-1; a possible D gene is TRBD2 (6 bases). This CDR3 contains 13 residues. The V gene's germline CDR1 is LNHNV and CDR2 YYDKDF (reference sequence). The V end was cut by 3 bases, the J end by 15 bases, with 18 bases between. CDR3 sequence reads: CATSREGSLGRFF. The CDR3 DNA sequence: TGTGCCACCAGCAGGGAGGGCTCCCTGGGGAGGTTCTTC.

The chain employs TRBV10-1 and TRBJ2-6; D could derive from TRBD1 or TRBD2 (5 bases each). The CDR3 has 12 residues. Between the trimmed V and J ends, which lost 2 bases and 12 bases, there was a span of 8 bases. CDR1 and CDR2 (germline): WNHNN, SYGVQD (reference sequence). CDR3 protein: CASSETGTVLTF. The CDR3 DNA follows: TGCGCCAGCAGTGAGACCGGGACCGTCCTGACTTTC.

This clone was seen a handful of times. The CDR3 DNA follows: TGTGCCAGCAGACCGGAATGGCCGGGGAATGAAAAACTGTTTTTT. Its translation is CASRPEWPGNEKLFF. The gene calls are TRBV27 and TRBJ1-4; D is unclear. Germline CDR1 and CDR2: MNHEY and SMNVEV (reference sequence). V lost 6 bases and J 5 bases, leaving 16 bases between the germline ends. This CDR3 region has 15 residues.

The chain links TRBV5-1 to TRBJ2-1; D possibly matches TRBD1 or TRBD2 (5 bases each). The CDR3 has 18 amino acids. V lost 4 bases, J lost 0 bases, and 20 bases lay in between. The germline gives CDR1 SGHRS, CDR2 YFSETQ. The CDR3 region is CASSLGVGVGASYNEQFF. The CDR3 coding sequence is TGCGCCAGCAGCCTGGGCGTAGGTGTCGGGGCCTCCTACAATGAGCAGTTCTTC.

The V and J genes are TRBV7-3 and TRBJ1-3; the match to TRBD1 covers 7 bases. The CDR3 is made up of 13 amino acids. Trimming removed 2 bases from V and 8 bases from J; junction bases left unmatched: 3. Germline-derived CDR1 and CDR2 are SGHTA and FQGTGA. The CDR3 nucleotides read TGTGCCAGCAGCTTAGACAGGGCGGACACCATATATTTT. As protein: CASSLDRADTIYF.

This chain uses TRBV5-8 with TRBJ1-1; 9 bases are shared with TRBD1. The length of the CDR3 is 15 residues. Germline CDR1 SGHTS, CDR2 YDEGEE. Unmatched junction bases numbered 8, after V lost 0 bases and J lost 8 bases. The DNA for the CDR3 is TGTGCCAGCAGCTTGGGGGAAATCGGGACAGGGGAAGCTTTCTTT. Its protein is CASSLGEIGTGEAFF.

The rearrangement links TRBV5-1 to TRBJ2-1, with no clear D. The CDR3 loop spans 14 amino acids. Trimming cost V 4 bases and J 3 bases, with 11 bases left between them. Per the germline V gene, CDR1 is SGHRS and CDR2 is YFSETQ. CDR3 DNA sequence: TGCGCCAGCAGCGCCAGCACCCACTACAATGAGCAGTTCTTC. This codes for CASSASTHYNEQFF.